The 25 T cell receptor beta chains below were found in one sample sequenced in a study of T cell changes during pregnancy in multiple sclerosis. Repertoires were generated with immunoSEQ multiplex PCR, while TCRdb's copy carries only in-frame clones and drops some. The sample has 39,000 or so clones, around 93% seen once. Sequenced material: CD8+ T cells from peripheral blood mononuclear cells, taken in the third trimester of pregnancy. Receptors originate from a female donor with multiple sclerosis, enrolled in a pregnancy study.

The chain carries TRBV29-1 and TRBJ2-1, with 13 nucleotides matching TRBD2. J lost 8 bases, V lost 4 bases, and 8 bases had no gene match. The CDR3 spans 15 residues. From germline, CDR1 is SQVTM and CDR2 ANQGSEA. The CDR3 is CSVVLAGGPVHEQFF. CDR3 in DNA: TGCAGCGTTGTACTAGCGGGAGGGCCTGTCCATGAGCAGTTCTTC.

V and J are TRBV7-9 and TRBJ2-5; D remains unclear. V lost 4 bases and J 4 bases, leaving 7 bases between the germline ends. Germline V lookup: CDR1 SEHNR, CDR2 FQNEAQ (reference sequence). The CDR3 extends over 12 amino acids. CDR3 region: CASSSERETQYF. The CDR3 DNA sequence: TGTGCCAGCAGCTCAGAAAGAGAGACCCAGTACTTC.

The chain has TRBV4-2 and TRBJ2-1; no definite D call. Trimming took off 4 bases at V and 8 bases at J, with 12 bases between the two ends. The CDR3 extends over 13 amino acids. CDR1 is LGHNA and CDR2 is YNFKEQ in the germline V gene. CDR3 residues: CASSPSTVYEQFF. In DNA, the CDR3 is TGTGCCAGCAGCCCTTCTACGGTATATGAGCAGTTCTTC.

The CDR3 DNA follows: TGTGCCAGCAGCTTGTACGACTTTCAGCCCCAGCATTTT. Translated, it gives CASSLYDFQPQHF. The chain uses TRBV5-8 and TRBJ1-5, with D unresolved. The CDR3 length is 13 residues. The germline gives CDR1 SGHTS, CDR2 YDEGEE. V shed 1 base and J shed 6 bases, with 8 bases lying between them.

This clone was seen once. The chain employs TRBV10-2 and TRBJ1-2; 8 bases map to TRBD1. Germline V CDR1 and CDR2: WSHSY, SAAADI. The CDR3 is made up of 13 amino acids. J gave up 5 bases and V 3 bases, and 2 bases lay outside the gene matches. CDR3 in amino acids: CASSEQGGYGYTF. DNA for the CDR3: TGCGCCAGCAGTGAACAGGGGGGGTATGGCTACACCTTC.

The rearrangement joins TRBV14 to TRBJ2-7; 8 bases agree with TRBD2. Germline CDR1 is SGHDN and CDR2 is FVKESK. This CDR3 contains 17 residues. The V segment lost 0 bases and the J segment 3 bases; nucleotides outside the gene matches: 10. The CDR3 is CASSQDRRAGVNYEQYF. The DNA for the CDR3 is TGTGCCAGCAGCCAAGATCGGAGAGCGGGAGTTAACTACGAGCAGTACTTC.

The CDR3 protein is CALPRRGGLTDTQYF. The CDR3 nucleotides read TGTGCCTTACCCCGTCGAGGGGGCCTCACAGATACGCAGTATTTT. V usage is TRBV2 and J usage is TRBJ2-3; 7 nucleotides line up with TRBD1. With 11 bases clipped from V and 2 bases from J, the junction kept 13 bases outside the gene matches. The germline CDR1 and CDR2 sequences are SNHLY and FYNNEI. CDR3 length equals 15 residues.

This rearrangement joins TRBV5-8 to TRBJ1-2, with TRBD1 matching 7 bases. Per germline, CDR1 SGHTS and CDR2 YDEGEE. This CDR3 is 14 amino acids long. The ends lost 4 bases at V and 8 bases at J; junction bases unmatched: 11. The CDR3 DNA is TGTGCCAGCAGCACGGGACAGTACGAAATGGGCTACACCTTC. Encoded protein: CASSTGQYEMGYTF.

CDR3 DNA sequence: TGTGCCAGCAGCCCTAGCTTGAGCTCCTACAATGAGCAGTTCTTC. It yields the protein CASSPSLSSYNEQFF. The chain couples TRBV2 to TRBJ2-1; D perhaps matches TRBD2 (5 bases). Germline CDR1 and CDR2: SNHLY and FYNNEI. V lost 6 bases to trimming and J lost 0 bases, with 12 bases between them. The CDR3 runs 15 residues.

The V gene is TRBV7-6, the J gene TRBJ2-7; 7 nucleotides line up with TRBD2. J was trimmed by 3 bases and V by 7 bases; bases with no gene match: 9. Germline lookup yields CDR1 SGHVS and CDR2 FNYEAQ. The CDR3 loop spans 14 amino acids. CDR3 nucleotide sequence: TGTGCCAGCAACCCGTCACCGGGAGGCTACGAGCAGTACTTC. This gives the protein CASNPSPGGYEQYF.

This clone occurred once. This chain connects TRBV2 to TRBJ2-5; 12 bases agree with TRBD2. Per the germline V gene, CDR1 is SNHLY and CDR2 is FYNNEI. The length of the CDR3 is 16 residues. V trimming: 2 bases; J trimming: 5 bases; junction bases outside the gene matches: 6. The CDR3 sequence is CASSERLAGDGETQYF. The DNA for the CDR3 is TGTGCCAGCAGTGAACGACTAGCGGGAGATGGGGAGACCCAGTACTTC.

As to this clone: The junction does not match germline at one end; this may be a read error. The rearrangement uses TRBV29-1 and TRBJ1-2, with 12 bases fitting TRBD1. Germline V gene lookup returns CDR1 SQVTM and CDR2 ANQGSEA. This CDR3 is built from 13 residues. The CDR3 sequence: CSDAGTGGAHYAF. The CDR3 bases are TGCAGCGATGCCGGGACAGGGGGCGCCCACTACGCCTTC.

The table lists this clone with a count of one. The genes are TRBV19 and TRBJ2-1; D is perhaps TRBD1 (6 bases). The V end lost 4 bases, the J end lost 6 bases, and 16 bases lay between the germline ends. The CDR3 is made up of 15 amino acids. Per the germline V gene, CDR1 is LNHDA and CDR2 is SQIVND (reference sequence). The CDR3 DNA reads TGTGCCAGTAGTACCCCCTTTATAGGGGGCAATGAGCAGTTCTTC. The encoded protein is CASSTPFIGGNEQFF.

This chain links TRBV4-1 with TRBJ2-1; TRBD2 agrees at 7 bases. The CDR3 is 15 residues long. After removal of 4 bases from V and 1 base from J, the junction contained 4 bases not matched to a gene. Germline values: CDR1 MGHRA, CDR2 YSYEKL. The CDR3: CASSLLASSYNEQFF. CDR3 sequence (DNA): TGCGCCAGCAGCCTACTAGCGAGTTCCTACAATGAGCAGTTCTTC.

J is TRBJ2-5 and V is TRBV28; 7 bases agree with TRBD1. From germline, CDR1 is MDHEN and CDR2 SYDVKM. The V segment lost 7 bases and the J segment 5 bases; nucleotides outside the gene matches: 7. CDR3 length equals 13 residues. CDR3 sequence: CASNHRGQETQYF. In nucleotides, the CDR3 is TGTGCCAGCAATCACAGGGGACAGGAGACCCAGTACTTC.

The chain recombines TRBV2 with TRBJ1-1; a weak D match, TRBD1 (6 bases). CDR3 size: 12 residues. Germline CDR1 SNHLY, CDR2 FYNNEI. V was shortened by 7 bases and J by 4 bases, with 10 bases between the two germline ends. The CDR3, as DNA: TGTGCCAGCACCGACAGGCCCACTGAAGCTTTCTTT. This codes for CASTDRPTEAFF.

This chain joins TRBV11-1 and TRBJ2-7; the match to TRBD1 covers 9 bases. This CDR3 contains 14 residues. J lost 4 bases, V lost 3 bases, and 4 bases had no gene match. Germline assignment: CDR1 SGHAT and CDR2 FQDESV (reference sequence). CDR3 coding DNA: TGTGCCAGCAGCTTTGGGACAGGGAGGTACGAGCAGTACTTC. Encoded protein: CASSFGTGRYEQYF.

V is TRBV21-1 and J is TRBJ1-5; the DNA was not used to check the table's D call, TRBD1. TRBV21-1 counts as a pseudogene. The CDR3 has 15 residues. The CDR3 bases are TGTGCCAGCAGCAAAGGGTGGCCCAGCAATCAGCCCCAGCATTTT. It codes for CASSKGWPSNQPQHF.

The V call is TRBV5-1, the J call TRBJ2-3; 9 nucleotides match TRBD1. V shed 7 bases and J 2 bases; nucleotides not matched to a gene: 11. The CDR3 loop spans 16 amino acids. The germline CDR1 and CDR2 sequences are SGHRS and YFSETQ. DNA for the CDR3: TGCGCCAGCCGACGACAAGGGACAGGGTCCACAGATACGCAGTATTTT. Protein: CASRRQGTGSTDTQYF. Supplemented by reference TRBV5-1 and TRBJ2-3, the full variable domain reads KAGVTQTPRYLIKTRGQQVTLSCSPISGHRSVSWYQQTPGQGLQFLFEYFSETQRNKGNFPGRFSGRQFSNSRSEMNVSTLELGDSALYLCASRRQGTGSTDTQYFGPGTRLTVL.

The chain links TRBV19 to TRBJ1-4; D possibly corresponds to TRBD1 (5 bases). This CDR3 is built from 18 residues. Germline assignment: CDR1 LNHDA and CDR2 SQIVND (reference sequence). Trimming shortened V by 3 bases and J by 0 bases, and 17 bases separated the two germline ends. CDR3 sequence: CASSIRQGKEPTNEKLFF. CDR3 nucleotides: TGTGCCAGTAGTATCCGGCAGGGAAAAGAACCAACTAATGAAAAACTGTTTTTT.

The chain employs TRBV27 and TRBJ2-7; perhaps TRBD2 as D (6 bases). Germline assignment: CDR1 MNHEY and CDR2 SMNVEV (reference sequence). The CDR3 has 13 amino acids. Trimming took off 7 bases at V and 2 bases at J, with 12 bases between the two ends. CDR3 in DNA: TGTGCCAGCATGGCGGGAACGACCTACGAGCAGTACTTC. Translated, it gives CASMAGTTYEQYF.

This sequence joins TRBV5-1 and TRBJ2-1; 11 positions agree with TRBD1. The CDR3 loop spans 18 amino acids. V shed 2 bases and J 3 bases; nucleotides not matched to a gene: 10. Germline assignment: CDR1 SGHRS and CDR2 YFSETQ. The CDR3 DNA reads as TGCGCCAGCAGCTTTCCCTCGACCGGGACAGGGGGCTACAATGAGCAGTTCTTC. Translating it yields CASSFPSTGTGGYNEQFF.

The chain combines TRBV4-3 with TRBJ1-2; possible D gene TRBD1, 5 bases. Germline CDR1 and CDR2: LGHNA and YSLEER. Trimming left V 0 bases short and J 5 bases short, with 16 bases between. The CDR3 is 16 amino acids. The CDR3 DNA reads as TGCGCCAGCAGCCAAGAGGAGTCCGCAGGGTTGTATGGCTACACCTTC. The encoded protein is CASSQEESAGLYGYTF.

This chain's CDR3 is CASSLEQGLYEQYF. The DNA of the CDR3 is TGTGCCAGCAGCTTAGAACAGGGTCTCTACGAGCAGTACTTC. This sequence joins TRBV7-9 and TRBJ2-7; D is possibly TRBD1 (6 bases). This CDR3 has 14 amino acids. Trimming took off 1 base at V and 3 bases at J, with 10 bases between the two ends. The germline CDR1 and CDR2 sequences are SEHNR and FQNEAQ (reference sequence). Full variable domain (missing parts from reference TRBV7-9 and TRBJ2-7): DTGVSQNPRHKITKRGQNVTFRCDPISEHNRLYWYRQTLGQGPEFLTYFQNEAQLEKSRLLSDRFSAERPKGSFSTLEIQRTEQGDSAMYLCASSLEQGLYEQYFGPGTRLTVT.

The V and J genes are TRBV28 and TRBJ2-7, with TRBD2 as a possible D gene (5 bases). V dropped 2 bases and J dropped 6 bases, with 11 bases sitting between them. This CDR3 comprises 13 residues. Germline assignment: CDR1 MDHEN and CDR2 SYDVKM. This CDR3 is CASSLPPGSEQYF. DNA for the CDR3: TGTGCCAGCAGTTTACCGCCGGGGAGCGAGCAGTACTTC.